The 6 T cell receptor beta chains below all came from one sample that was sequenced in a study of shared clonotypes between healthy human individuals. The assay was immunoSEQ multiplex PCR, and TCRdb's table has in-frame clones only and misses some. The top ten hold over 1.5% of the sample, which has approximately 2,000,000 clones, 93% seen once. Positively selected for CCR7, the CD45RO-negative cells used as naive CD8 cells excluded terminally differentiated effector memory CD45RA+ cells. Sequencing input: naive CD8+ T cells from PBMCs. These receptors were obtained from a young man in good health. Some clones in this sample may be carry-over from other donors' samples.

On this clone itself: This specimen includes other DNA sequences encoding the same CDR3. The V gene is TRBV7-9, the J gene TRBJ2-7, with 7 bases identical to TRBD1. The CDR3 loop spans 14 amino acids. J was trimmed by 1 base and V by 4 bases; bases with no gene match: 4. CDR1 is SEHNR, CDR2 FQNEAQ, per germline (reference sequence). The CDR3 region has the DNA TGTGCCAGCAGCTCCCGACAGGGATCCTACGAGCAGTACTTC. This gives the protein CASSSRQGSYEQYF.

This rearrangement joins TRBV28 to TRBJ2-1, with 11 bases lining up with TRBD2. The CDR3 is 15 residues long. J was trimmed by 6 bases and V by 3 bases; bases with no gene match: 4. Germline CDR1 and CDR2: MDHEN and SYDVKM. The CDR3 sequence is CASSLWTSGPNEQFF. In DNA, the CDR3 is TGTGCCAGCAGTTTGTGGACTAGCGGGCCCAATGAGCAGTTCTTC.

The chain recombines TRBV29-1 with TRBJ2-5; no clear D gene. The CDR3 runs to 15 residues. Per germline, CDR1 SQVTM and CDR2 ANQGSEA. The V and J ends lost 0 bases and 4 bases respectively, with 15 bases between them. The CDR3 bases are TGCAGCGTTGAAGATGATGGGCTGAAGGCAGAGACCCAGTACTTC. Protein product: CSVEDDGLKAETQYF.

The chain carries TRBV19 and TRBJ2-2; D call uncertain. Trimming took off 6 bases at V and 9 bases at J, with 26 bases between the two ends. Germline V gene data show CDR1 as LNHDA and CDR2 as SQIVND (reference sequence). The CDR3 totals 17 residues. As DNA, the CDR3 is TGTGCCAGTAGCCCTGAACTCGGACGGCCTGGGCGATGGGAGCTGTTTTTT. Encoded protein: CASSPELGRPGRWELFF.

With regard to this clone: The sample contains more than one DNA sequence encoding this CDR3. This chain joins TRBV2 and TRBJ2-1; TRBD2 agrees at 14 bases. The CDR3 consists of 15 residues. The germline V gene has CDR1 SNHLY and CDR2 FYNNEI. The V and J ends lost 4 bases and 8 bases, in that order; junction bases with no gene match: 4. CDR3 residues: CASSAGTSGSDEQFF. CDR3 DNA sequence: TGTGCCAGCAGTGCCGGGACTAGCGGGAGCGATGAGCAGTTCTTC.

The chain links TRBV12-5 to TRBJ1-2; D unclear. Per the germline V gene, CDR1 is LGHNT and CDR2 is FRNRAP. This CDR3 contains 13 residues. Trimming stripped 0 bases from V and 8 bases from J, with 10 bases between. In DNA, the CDR3 is TGTGCTAGTGGTTTGGTACCGGGGTGGGGCTACACCTTC. Translated: CASGLVPGWGYTF. Using reference TRBV12-5 and TRBJ1-2 for the parts outside the CDR3, the full variable domain is DARVTQTPRHKVTEMGQEVTMRCQPILGHNTVFWYRQTMMQGLELLAYFRNRAPLDDSGMPKDRFSAEMPDATLATLKIQPSEPRDSAVYFCASGLVPGWGYTFGSGTRLTVV.